These T cell receptor beta chains were read from a single sample in a study of beta chain features in type 1 diabetes. Repertoires were generated with immunoSEQ multiplex PCR, while TCRdb's copy carries only in-frame clones and drops some. Among 120,000 to 150,000 clones listed, about 50% were seen once. The sample was Tregs from blood. Receptors were obtained from a man younger than 35 in good health. Each CDR3 is given with its conserved first and last residue. D genes are given only for firm matches. A clone size is listed for some rows: how often the clone was seen (once, few, many), or a class if it is expanded.

J: TRBJ2-1
size: .
V: TRBV19
D: TRBD1
DNA: TGTGCCAGTAGTAGGGTCCCAGGGGGCGCTTATTACAATGAGCAGTTCTTC
CDR3: CASSRVPGGAYYNEQFF

J: TRBJ2-1
size: few
V: TRBV7-9
D: TRBD2
DNA: TGTGCCAGCAGCTTACGCCCTAGCGGGGGGCGTTACAATGAGCAGTTCTTC
CDR3: CASSLRPSGGRYNEQFF

J: TRBJ1-1
size: .
V: TRBV10-3
D: .
DNA: TGTGCCATCAGTGAGTCTACTGGTGCTTTCTTT
CDR3: CAISESTGAFF

J: TRBJ2-7
size: .
V: TRBV6-5
D: TRBD2
DNA: TGTGCCAGCAGTTACCCATCCGGGACTAAGTACTTC
CDR3: CASSYPSGTKYF

J: TRBJ1-4
size: .
V: TRBV5-1
D: .
DNA: TGCGCCAGCAGCCCCAGGGAGGGTAGTATTTGGTCCACTAATGAAAAACTGTTTTTT
CDR3: CASSPREGSIWSTNEKLFF

J: TRBJ1-4
size: few
V: TRBV10-3
D: .
DNA: TGTGCCATCAGAGCTTTAATGGTGTTT
CDR3: CAIRALMVF

J: TRBJ2-1
size: few
V: TRBV5-1
D: .
DNA: TGCGCCAGCAGTCGTGTATTATTCGATGAGCAGTTCTTC
CDR3: CASSRVLFDEQFF

J: TRBJ2-1
size: few
V: TRBV5-4
D: TRBD2
DNA: TGTGCCAGCAGCAGGACTAGCGGGGGGGCCCCCGAGCAGTTCTTC
CDR3: CASSRTSGGAPEQFF

J: TRBJ1-3
size: .
V: TRBV6-5
D: .
DNA: TGTGCCAGCAGTTACTCAGGGGCGAGTGGAAACACCATATATTTT
CDR3: CASSYSGASGNTIYF

J: TRBJ2-6
size: few
V: TRBV7-3
D: .
DNA: TGTGCCAGCAGCTTAGGGGGCTTGGCTGCTGGGGCCAACGTCCTGACTTTC
CDR3: CASSLGGLAAGANVLTF

J: TRBJ2-1
size: .
V: TRBV4-1
D: TRBD2
DNA: TGCGCCAGCAGCCAAGGGGGACTAGCGAGCTCTACCTACAATGAGCAGTTCTTC
CDR3: CASSQGGLASSTYNEQFF

J: TRBJ2-1
size: .
V: TRBV12-5
D: .
DNA: TGTGCTAGTGGTTCGGCCAGGGAATGGAATGAGCAGTTCTTC
CDR3: CASGSAREWNEQFF

J: TRBJ1-2
size: few
V: TRBV2
D: TRBD1
DNA: TGTGCCAGCAGGAAGGGACAGGGTGGCTATGGCTACACCTTC
CDR3: CASRKGQGGYGYTF